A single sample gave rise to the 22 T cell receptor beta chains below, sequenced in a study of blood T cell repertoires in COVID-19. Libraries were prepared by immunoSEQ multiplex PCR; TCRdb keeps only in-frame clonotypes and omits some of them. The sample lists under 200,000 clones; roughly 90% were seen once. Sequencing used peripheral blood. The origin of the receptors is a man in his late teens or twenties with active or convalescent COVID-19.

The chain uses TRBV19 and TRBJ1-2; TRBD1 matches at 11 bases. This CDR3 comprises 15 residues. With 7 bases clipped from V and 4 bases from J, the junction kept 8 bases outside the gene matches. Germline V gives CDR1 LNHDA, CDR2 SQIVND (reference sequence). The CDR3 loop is CASILSGQGGYGYTF. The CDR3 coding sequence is TGTGCCAGTATTTTATCGGGACAGGGGGGCTATGGCTACACCTTC.

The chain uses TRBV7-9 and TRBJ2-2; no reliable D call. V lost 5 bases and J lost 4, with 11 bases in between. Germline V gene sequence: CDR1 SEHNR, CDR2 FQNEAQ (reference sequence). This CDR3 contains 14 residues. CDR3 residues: CASSLLPSTGELFF. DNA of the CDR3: TGTGCCAGCAGCCTATTACCCTCCACCGGGGAGCTGTTTTTT.

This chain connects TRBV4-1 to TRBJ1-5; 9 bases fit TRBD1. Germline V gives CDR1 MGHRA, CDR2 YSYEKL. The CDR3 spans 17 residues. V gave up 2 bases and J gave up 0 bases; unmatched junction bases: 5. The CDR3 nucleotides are TGCGCCAGCAGCCAAAATCCGGGACAGGGTAGCAATCAGCCCCAGCATTTT. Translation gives CASSQNPGQGSNQPQHF.

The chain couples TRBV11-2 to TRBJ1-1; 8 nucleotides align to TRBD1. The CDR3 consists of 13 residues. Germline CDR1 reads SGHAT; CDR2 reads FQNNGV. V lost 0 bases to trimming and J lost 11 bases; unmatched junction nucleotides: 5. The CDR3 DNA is TGTGCCAGCAGCTTAGATGTGGACAGGGTGGCTTTCTTT. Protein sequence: CASSLDVDRVAFF.

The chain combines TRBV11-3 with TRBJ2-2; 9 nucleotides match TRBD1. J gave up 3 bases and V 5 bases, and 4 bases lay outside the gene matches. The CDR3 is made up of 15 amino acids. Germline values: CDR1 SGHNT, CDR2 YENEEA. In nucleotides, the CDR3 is TGTGCCAGCAGCCGACAGGGGGGCGACACCGGGGAGCTGTTTTTT. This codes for CASSRQGGDTGELFF.

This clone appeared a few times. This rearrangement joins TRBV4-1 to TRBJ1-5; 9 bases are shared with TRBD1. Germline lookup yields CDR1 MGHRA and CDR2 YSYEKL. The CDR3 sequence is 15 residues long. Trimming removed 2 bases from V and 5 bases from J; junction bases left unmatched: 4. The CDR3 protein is CASSQPGQGYQPQHF. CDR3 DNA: TGCGCCAGCAGCCAACCGGGACAGGGATATCAGCCCCAGCATTTT.

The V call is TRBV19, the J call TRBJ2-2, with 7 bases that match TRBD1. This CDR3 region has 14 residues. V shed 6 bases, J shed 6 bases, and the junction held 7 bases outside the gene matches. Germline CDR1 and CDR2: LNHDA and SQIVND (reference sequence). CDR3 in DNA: TGTGCCAGTAGGAAGGGGGCTGGATCCGGGGAGCTGTTTTTT. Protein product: CASRKGAGSGELFF. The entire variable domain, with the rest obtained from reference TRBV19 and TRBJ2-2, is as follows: DGGITQSPKYLFRKEGQNVTLSCEQNLNHDAMYWYRQDPGQGLRLIYYSQIVNDFQKGDIAEGYSVSREKKESFPLTVTSAQKNPTAFYLCASRKGAGSGELFFGEGSRLTVL.

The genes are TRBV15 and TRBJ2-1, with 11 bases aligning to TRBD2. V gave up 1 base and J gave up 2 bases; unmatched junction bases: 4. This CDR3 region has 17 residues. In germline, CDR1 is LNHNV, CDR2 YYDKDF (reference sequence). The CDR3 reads CATSRAIAGGPYNEQFF. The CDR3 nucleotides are TGTGCCACCAGCAGAGCCATAGCGGGAGGGCCCTACAATGAGCAGTTCTTC.

CDR3 residues: CASTRGGYAEAFF. The DNA for the CDR3 is TGTGCCAGCACTAGGGGGGGGTACGCTGAAGCTTTCTTT. The chain links TRBV25-1 to TRBJ1-1, with D perhaps TRBD1 (6 bases). Germline V gene sequence: CDR1 MGHDK, CDR2 SYGVNS. The CDR3 covers 13 residues. Deletions cut 7 bases from V and 6 bases from J, with 15 bases between.

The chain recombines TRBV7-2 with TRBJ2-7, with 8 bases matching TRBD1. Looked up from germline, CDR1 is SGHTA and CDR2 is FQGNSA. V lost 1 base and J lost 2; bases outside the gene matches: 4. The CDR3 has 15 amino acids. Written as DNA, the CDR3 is TGTGCCAGCAGCTTAGGGGGACAGGCACCCTACGAGCAGTACTTC. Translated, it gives CASSLGGQAPYEQYF.

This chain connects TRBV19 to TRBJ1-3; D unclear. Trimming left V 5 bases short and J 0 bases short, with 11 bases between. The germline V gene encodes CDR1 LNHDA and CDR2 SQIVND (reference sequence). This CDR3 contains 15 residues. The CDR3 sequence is CASSLRHSSGNTIYF. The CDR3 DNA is TGTGCCAGTAGTCTTAGACACAGCTCTGGAAACACCATATATTTT.

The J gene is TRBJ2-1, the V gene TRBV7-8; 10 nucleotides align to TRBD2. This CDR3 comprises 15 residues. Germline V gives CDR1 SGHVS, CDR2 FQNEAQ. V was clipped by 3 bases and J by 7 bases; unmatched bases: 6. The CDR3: CASSFAAGGLNEQFF. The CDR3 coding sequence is TGTGCCAGCAGCTTTGCAGCGGGGGGGCTTAATGAGCAGTTCTTC.

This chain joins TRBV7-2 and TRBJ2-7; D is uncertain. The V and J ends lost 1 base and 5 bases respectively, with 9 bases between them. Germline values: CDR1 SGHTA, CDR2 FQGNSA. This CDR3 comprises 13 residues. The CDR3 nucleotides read TGTGCCAGCAGCTTAGGGCGGAGCAACGAGCAGTACTTC. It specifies CASSLGRSNEQYF. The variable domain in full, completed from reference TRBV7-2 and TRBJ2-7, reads GAGVSQSPSNKVTEKGKDVELRCDPISGHTALYWYRQSLGQGLEFLIYFQGNSAPDKSGLPSDRFSAERTGGSVSTLTIQRTQQEDSAVYLCASSLGRSNEQYFGPGTRLTVT.

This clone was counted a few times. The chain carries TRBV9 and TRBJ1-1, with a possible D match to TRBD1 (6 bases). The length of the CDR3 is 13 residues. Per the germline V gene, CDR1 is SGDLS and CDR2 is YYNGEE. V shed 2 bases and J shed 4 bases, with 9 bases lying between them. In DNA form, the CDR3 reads TGTGCCAGCAGCGTCTCAGGGGCCACTGAAGCTTTCTTT. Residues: CASSVSGATEAFF.

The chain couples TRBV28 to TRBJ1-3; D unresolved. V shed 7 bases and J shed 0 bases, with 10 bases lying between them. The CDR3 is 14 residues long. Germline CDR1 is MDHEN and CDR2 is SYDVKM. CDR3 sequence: CASTRKSSGNTIYF. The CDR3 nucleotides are TGTGCCAGCACAAGAAAGAGCTCTGGAAACACCATATATTTT.

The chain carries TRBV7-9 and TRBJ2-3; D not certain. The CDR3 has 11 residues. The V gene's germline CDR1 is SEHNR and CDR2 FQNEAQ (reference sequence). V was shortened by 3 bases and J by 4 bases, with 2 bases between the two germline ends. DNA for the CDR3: TGTGCCAGCAGCTTCGCAGATACGCAGTATTTT. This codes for CASSFADTQYF.

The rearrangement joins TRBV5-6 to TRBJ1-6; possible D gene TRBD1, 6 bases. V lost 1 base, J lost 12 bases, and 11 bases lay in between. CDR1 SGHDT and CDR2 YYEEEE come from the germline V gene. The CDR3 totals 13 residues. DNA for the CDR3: TGTGCCAGCAGCTTGCTGGGGGCAATACCCCTCCACTTT. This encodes CASSLLGAIPLHF.

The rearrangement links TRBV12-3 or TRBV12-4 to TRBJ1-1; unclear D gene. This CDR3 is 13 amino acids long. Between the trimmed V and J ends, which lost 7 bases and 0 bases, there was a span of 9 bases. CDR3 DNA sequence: TGTGCCAGCATCCTAACAGTGAACACTGAAGCTTTCTTT. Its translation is CASILTVNTEAFF.

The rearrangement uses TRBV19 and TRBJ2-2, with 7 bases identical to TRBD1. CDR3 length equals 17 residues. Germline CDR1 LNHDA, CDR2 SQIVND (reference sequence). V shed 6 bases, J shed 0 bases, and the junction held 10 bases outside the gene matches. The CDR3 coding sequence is TGTGCCAGTAGGAGCCGTTGGGACAGCCCGAACACCGGGGAGCTGTTTTTT. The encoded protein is CASRSRWDSPNTGELFF.

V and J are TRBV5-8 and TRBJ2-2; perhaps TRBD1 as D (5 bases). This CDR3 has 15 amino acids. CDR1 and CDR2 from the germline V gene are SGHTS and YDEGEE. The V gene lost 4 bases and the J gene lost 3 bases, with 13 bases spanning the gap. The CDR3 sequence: CASSINRIHTGELFF. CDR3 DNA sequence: TGTGCCAGCAGCATTAACAGGATACACACCGGGGAGCTGTTTTTT.

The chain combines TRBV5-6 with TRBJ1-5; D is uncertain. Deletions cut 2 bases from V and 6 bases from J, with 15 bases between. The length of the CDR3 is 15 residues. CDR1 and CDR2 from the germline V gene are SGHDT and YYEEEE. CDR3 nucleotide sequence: TGTGCCAGCAGCTTTTCAGACTCGGATACTCAGCCCCAGCATTTT. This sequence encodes CASSFSDSDTQPQHF.

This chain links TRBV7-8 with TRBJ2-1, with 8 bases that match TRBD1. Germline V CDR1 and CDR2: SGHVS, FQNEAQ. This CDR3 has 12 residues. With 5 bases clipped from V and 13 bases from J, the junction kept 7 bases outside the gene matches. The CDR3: CASSQDRGLQFF. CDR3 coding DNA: TGTGCCAGCAGCCAAGACAGGGGCCTACAGTTCTTC.